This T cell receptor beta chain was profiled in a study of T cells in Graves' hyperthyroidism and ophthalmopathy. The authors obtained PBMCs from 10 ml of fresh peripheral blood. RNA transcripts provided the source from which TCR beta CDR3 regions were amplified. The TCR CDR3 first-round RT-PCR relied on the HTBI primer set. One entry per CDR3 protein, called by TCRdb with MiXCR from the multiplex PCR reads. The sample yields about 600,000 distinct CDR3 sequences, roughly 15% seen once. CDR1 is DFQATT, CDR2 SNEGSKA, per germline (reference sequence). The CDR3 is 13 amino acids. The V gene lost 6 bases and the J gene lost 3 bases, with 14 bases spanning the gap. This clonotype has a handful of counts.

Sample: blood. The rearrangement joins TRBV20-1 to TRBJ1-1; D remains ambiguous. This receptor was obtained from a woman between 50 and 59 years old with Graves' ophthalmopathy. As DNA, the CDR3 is TGCAGTGCCCCACCGGATTTTGACACTGAAGCTTTCTTT. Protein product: CSAPPDFDTEAFF.